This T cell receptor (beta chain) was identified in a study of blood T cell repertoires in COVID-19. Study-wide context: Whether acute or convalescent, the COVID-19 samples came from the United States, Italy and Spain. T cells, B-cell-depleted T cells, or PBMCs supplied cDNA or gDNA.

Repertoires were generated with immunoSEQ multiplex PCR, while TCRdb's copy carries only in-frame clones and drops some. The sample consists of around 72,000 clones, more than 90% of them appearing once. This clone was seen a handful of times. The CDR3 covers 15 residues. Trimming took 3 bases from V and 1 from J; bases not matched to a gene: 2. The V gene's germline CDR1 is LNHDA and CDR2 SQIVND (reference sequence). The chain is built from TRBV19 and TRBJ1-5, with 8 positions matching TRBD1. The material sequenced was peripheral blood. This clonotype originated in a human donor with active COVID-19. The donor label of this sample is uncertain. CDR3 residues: CASSIRTGSNQPQHF. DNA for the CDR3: TGTGCCAGTAGTATTAGGACAGGGAGCAATCAGCCCCAGCATTTT.